Below, one T cell receptor beta chain is given with its context. This clonotype was counted at least ten times. The antigen this receptor binds is unknown. Base qualities were left out, and no much larger clone turns up one base away. This entry comes from a study of spatial heterogeneity in lung cancer (dated by TCRdb to between 2017 and 2020). In terms of the full investigation: More beta-chain than alpha-chain transcripts were consistently detected, likely reflecting higher beta-chain transcript abundance. In the raw uncorrected reads, each unique combination of TCR and UMI appeared more than ten times on average. TCR alpha and beta repertoires were quantitatively compared across multiple tumor regions, matched nontumor lung and blood in non-small cell lung cancer. Nonsynonymous mutation counts, determined by whole-exome sequencing of tumor tissue, were related to TCR repertoire features. Both alpha and beta chains were TCR-sequenced in hundreds of tumor regions, approximately 67 matched nontumor lung samples and 45 to 60 PBMC samples obtained at surgery.

The germline V gene sets CDR1 to KGHSH and CDR2 to LQKENI. At the junction V is shortened by 6 bases and J by 4 bases, with 10 bases in between. The CDR3 runs 12 residues from the cysteine to the phenylalanine. Only the CDR3 DNA is retained, 36 bases long and in frame from the first base. What the study reported, not specific to this receptor: Ubiquitous expanded tumor TCRs were detected in blood more often at tumor resection than at routine follow-up. Additional single-cell paired TCR alpha and beta sequencing was considered necessary to confirm, at a functional level, the hypothesis that regional TCRs recognize regional mutations.

The time point label of this sample denotes: sample taken at primary tumor resection. Without any cell sorting, TCR sequencing was performed on whole RNA extracted either from tumor and nontumor lung tissue or from cryopreserved PBMC samples. Donors were around 71 patients with early-stage, untreated non-small cell lung cancer from the lung TRACERx cohort. Only patients with enough RNA available from two or more tumor regions were chosen for TCR sequencing. Libraries were built with 5' RACE. Reads for this sample came from a NextSeq 500. The TCR library protocol attached a unique molecular identifier to each TCR cDNA molecule to allow correction of PCR and sequencing errors. In the paper's pipeline: TCR identification, UMI-based error correction and CDR3 extraction were performed with Decombinator tools. TCRs above a frequency of 2 per 1,000, corresponding to the top 1% of the tumor frequency distribution, were defined as expanded. Each repertoire was subsampled 100 times to 5,000 TCRs, after which Renyi diversity was computed with the R vegan package. CDR3 similarity networks were constructed using string-kernel similarity of amino acid triplets, with links drawn between CDR3s whose pairwise similarity was above 0.82. TCRdb handled the public reads itself, with Q25 trimming in fastp and clone calling in MiXCR, and kept productive beta chains. Every distinct CDR3 protein forms one entry, paired with its most common genes and DNA. What appears here as the V and J calls and clone size reflects TCRdb's work, not the paper's. Across this sample there are approximately 3,800 distinct CDR3 sequences, with around 15% seen only once. The ten largest make up around three fifths of the sample.

The chain links TRBV18 with TRBJ2-7; no confident D gene assignment can be made. The clonotype originates from a male donor with early-stage non-small cell lung cancer. Sequencing used PBMCs, obtained at surgery. The CDR3: CASSPKPYEQYF. At the DNA level, the sequence is TGTGCCAGCTCCCCTAAACCTTACGAGCAGTACTTC. Extended through the reference TRBV18 and TRBJ2-7 proteins, this CDR3 yields the full variable domain: NAGVMQNPRHLVRRRGQEARLRCSPMKGHSHVYWYRQLPEEGLKFMVYLQKENIIDESGMPKERFSAEFPKEGPSILRIQQVVRGDSAAYFCASSPKPYEQYFGPGTRLTVT.